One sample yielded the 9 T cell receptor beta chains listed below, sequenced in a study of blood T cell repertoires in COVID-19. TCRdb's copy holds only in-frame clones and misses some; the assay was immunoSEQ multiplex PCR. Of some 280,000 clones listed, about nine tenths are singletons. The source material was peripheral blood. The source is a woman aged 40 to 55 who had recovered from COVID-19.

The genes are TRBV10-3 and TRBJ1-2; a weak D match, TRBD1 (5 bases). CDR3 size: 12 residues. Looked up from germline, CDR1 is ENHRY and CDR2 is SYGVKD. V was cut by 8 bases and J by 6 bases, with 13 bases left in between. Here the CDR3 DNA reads TGTGCCATCTGGCAGGGTGGCAATGGCTACACCTTC. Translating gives CAIWQGGNGYTF.

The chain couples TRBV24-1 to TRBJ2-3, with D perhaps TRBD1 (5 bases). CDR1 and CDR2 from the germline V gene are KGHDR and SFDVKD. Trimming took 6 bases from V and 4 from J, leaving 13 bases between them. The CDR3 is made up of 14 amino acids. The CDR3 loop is CATSPGNIPDTQYF. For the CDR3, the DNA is TGTGCCACCAGTCCAGGGAATATCCCAGATACGCAGTATTTT.

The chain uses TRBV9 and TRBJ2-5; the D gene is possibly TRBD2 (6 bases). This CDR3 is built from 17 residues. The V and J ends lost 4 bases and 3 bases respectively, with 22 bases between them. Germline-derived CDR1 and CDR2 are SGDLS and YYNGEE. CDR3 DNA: TGTGCCAGCAGCCCCAACGTTTTCGGGGAGGTGAAAGAGACCCAGTACTTC. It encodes CASSPNVFGEVKETQYF.

CDR3 amino acids: CASSEVQGRSPLHF. The CDR3 DNA is TGTGCCAGCAGTGAAGTACAGGGGCGGTCACCCCTCCACTTT. The rearrangement links TRBV6-1 to TRBJ1-6; 7 nucleotides line up with TRBD1. J gave up 10 bases and V 1 base, and 4 bases lay outside the gene matches. CDR3 size: 14 residues. The germline CDR1 and CDR2 sequences are MNHNS and SASEGT.

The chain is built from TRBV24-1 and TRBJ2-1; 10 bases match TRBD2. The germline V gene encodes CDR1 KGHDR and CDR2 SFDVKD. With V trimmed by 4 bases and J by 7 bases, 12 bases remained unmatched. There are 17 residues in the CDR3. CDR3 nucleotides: TGTGCCACCAGTGAACCGGGGGGTAGCGGGAGGTGGAATGAGCAGTTCTTC. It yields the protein CATSEPGGSGRWNEQFF.

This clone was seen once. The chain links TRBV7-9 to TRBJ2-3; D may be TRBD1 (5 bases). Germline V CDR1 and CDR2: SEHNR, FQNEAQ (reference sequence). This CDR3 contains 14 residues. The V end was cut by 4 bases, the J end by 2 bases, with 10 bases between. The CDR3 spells CASSSQVSTDTQYF. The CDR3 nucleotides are TGTGCCAGCAGCTCACAGGTATCCACAGATACGCAGTATTTT.

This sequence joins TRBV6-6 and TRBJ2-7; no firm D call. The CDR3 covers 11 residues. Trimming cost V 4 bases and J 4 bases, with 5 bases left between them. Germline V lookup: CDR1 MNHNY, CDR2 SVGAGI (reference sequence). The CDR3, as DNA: TGTGCCAGCAGTTCAAATTACGAGCAGTACTTC. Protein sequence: CASSSNYEQYF.

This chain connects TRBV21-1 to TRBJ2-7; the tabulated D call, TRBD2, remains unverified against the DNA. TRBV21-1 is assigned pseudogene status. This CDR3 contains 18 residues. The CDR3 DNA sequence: TGTGCCAGCAGCAAAGAATTGGAGCTAGCGGGAGCCGGGTACGAGCAGTACTTC. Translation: CASSKELELAGAGYEQYF.

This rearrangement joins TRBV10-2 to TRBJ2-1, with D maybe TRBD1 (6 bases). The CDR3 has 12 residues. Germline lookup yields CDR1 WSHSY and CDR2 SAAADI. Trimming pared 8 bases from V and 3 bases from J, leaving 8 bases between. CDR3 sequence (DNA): TGCGCCAGCCGGGACAACTACAATGAGCAGTTCTTC. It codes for CASRDNYNEQFF.